The 5 T cell receptor beta chains given below trace back to one sample, sequenced in a study of OX40 agonist ivuxolimab in advanced cancers. Sequencing used immunoSEQ multiplex PCR; TCRdb keeps in-frame clones, though not all of them. The sample records 85,000 or so clones, around 86% being singletons. The sequenced sample was CD4+ or CD8+ T cells sorted from blood, obtained in a trial of the OX40 agonist ivuxolimab. The origin of the receptors is an adult with an advanced solid tumor such as melanoma, head and neck, liver or kidney cancer.

This clone was seen a handful of times. The J gene is TRBJ1-6, the V gene TRBV28; D is ambiguous. The CDR3 totals 14 residues. V dropped 3 bases and J dropped 7 bases, with 10 bases sitting between them. Germline loops: CDR1 MDHEN, CDR2 SYDVKM. The CDR3 loop reads CASSFPGNNSPLHF. CDR3 coding DNA: TGTGCCAGCAGTTTCCCGGGGAACAATTCACCCCTCCACTTT.

The DNA for the CDR3 is TGTGCCAGCATGTCCCCCTTCCAGGAGACCCAGTACTTC. Amino acid sequence: CASMSPFQETQYF. This chain uses TRBV27 with TRBJ2-5; D is unresolved. The CDR3 runs to 13 residues. Germline loops: CDR1 MNHEY, CDR2 SMNVEV (reference sequence). V shed 7 bases and J shed 5 bases, with 14 bases lying between them.

The table lists this clone with a count of one. The CDR3 spells CASSYSKQGASGYTF. As DNA, the CDR3 is TGTGCCAGCAGTTACTCGAAACAGGGGGCAAGTGGCTACACCTTC. V usage is TRBV6-5 and J usage is TRBJ1-2, with 9 bases lining up with TRBD1. CDR3 size: 15 residues. The germline gives CDR1 MNHEY, CDR2 SVGAGI. The ends lost 0 bases at V and 7 bases at J; junction bases unmatched: 6.

The gene calls are TRBV18 and TRBJ1-5; 9 bases map to TRBD1. This CDR3 contains 15 residues. Unmatched junction bases numbered 4, after V lost 6 bases and J lost 1 base. CDR1 is KGHSH, CDR2 LQKENI, per germline. The CDR3 spells CASSRTGDSNQPQHF. In nucleotides, the CDR3 is TGTGCCAGCTCGCGGACAGGGGACAGCAATCAGCCCCAGCATTTT. Drawing the rest from reference TRBV18 and TRBJ1-5, the complete variable domain is NAGVMQNPRHLVRRRGQEARLRCSPMKGHSHVYWYRQLPEEGLKFMVYLQKENIIDESGMPKERFSAEFPKEGPSILRIQQVVRGDSAAYFCASSRTGDSNQPQHFGDGTRLSIL.

CDR3 in DNA: TGTGCCAGCAGCTTACGGGGGGGAGATACGCAGTATTTT. Translating gives CASSLRGGDTQYF. J is TRBJ2-3 and V is TRBV7-9; 8 bases match TRBD2. Germline V gene data show CDR1 as SEHNR and CDR2 as FQNEAQ (reference sequence). The CDR3 loop spans 13 amino acids. Germline trimming cut 2 bases from V and 5 bases from J; bases unmatched to any gene: 0.